This entry concerns a single T cell receptor beta chain. What it binds is not known. In preparing each TCR library, 3,000 to 4,000 ng of total RNA was used. Added by template switching were UMIs that each held a 6-nucleotide sample barcode. TCRdb derives one entry per CDR3 protein from the 5' RACE reads, leaving out DNA. The sample table includes over 150,000 distinct CDR3 sequences. With no T cell sorting beforehand, total RNA was isolated from whole blood. These data are taken from a study of monozygotic twins with inflammatory bowel disease. The study's findings and limits: The study found lower TCRbeta diversity (inverse Simpson) in IBD patients than in healthy co-twins.

This sequence originates from a human donor with ulcerative colitis or Crohn's disease, or a healthy co-twin of an affected twin (not recorded which). The sequenced material came from blood.

The CDR3 reads CASSSDRAGNTIYF. The rearrangement links TRBV11-3 to TRBJ1-3; TCRdb's D call of TRBD1 is untestable without DNA. Germline values: CDR1 SGHNT, CDR2 YENEEA. CDR3 length equals 14 residues.